Listed here are 5 T cell receptor beta chains from one sample, sequenced in a study of shared clonotypes between healthy human individuals. Sequencing used immunoSEQ multiplex PCR; TCRdb keeps in-frame clones, though not all of them. The sample consists of approximately 2.4 million clones, more than 90% of them appearing once. Sequenced: naive CD4+ T cells sorted from blood. The subset was: CD45RA+ positively selected. The receptors shown here come from a man aged 18 to 29 in good health.

The chain joins TRBV7-9 to TRBJ1-2, with D uncertain. Germline V gives CDR1 SEHNR, CDR2 FQNEAQ (reference sequence). This CDR3 has 11 residues. Trimming removed 5 bases at V and 4 bases at J, with 5 bases between. CDR3 in amino acids: CASSPTYGYTF. DNA for the CDR3: TGTGCCAGCAGCCCCACCTATGGCTACACCTTC. The full variable domain, with the rest looked up from reference TRBV7-9 and TRBJ1-2, is DTGVSQNPRHKITKRGQNVTFRCDPISEHNRLYWYRQTLGQGPEFLTYFQNEAQLEKSRLLSDRFSAERPKGSFSTLEIQRTEQGDSAMYLCASSPTYGYTFGSGTRLTVV.

The chain joins TRBV11-1 to TRBJ2-7; tentative D call: TRBD2 (7 bases). CDR3 length: 15 residues. Germline lookup yields CDR1 SGHAT and CDR2 FQDESV (reference sequence). V was trimmed by 0 bases and J by 2 bases, leaving 11 bases between them. The CDR3 coding sequence is TGTGCCAGCAGCTTAGCCCGCGGGGGCCCCTACGAGCAGTACTTC. It encodes CASSLARGGPYEQYF.

This chain uses TRBV7-8 with TRBJ2-4; no clear D. The CDR3 runs 14 residues. Looked up from germline, CDR1 is SGHVS and CDR2 is FQNEAQ. V was trimmed by 1 base and J by 0 bases, leaving 4 bases between them. This CDR3 is CASSLELAKNIQYF. The CDR3 DNA follows: TGTGCCAGCAGCTTAGAATTAGCCAAAAACATTCAGTACTTC.

The genes are TRBV27 and TRBJ2-1, with 8 bases that match TRBD2. The germline V gene has CDR1 MNHEY and CDR2 SMNVEV (reference sequence). V dropped 0 bases and J dropped 7; count of bases not matched to a gene: 5. This CDR3 has 15 residues. The CDR3 is CASSLSPGGPNEQFF. As DNA, the CDR3 is TGTGCCAGCAGTTTATCACCGGGAGGGCCGAATGAGCAGTTCTTC.

The chain recombines TRBV29-1 with TRBJ2-6, with D uncertain. The CDR3 consists of 13 residues. Trimming removed 7 bases at V and 1 base at J, with 8 bases between. The germline gives CDR1 SQVTM, CDR2 ANQGSEA. The CDR3 reads CSGIQSGANVLTF. The CDR3, as DNA: TGCAGCGGAATTCAATCTGGGGCCAACGTCCTGACTTTC.